The rows below give T cell receptor beta chains drawn from one sample of a study of shared T cell receptors in the human thymus. The repertoire was sequenced with immunoSEQ multiplex PCR; TCRdb's copy has only in-frame clones and lacks some. The sample lists about 660,000 clones; approximately 90% were seen once. This same sample was also taken into another study, of human thymus T cells.

What was sequenced was thymocytes. These receptors were collected from a boy in the first two years of life with a congenital heart defect. Each CDR3 is given with its conserved first and last residue. D genes are given only for firm matches. Size values are once, few and many counts, or a class for expanded clones, and some rows have none.

j_call v_call d_call clone_size cdr3_aa cdr3_nt
TRBJ2-7 TRBV2 NA NA CASILSGDYEQYF TGTGCCAGCATTTTATCCGGGGACTACGAGCAGTACTTC
TRBJ2-5 TRBV21-1 NA NA CASTETQYF TGTGCCAGCACTGAGACCCAGTACTTC
TRBJ2-7 TRBV29-1 TRBD1 few CSVKDRVVGSGEQYF TGCAGCGTTAAGGACAGGGTGGTGGGATCGGGGGAGCAGTACTTC
TRBJ1-3 TRBV28 NA NA CASSFFQIGTIYF TGTGCCAGCAGTTTCTTCCAGATTGGCACCATATATTTT
TRBJ2-7 TRBV12-5 NA NA CASVPLGGEQYF TGTGCTAGTGTCCCCCTAGGGGGCGAGCAGTACTTC
TRBJ2-7 TRBV7-8 TRBD2 NA CASSYLGGEDYEQYF TGTGCCAGCAGCTACCTTGGGGGGGAAGACTACGAGCAGTACTTC
TRBJ2-7 TRBV10-3 TRBD2 NA CAISASGRSYEQYF TGTGCCATCAGTGCAAGCGGGAGATCCTACGAGCAGTACTTC
TRBJ2-2 TRBV5-6 TRBD2 NA CASSSRLAGKNTGELFF TGTGCCAGCAGCTCGCGACTAGCGGGGAAGAACACCGGGGAGCTGTTTTTT
TRBJ1-4 TRBV11-2 NA NA CASSPLTTHNEKLFF TGTGCCAGCAGCCCCCTAACTACCCATAATGAAAAACTGTTTTTT
TRBJ2-7 TRBV27 TRBD2 NA CASSLRGRTTYEQYF TGTGCCAGCAGTTTACGCGGGAGGACTACCTACGAGCAGTACTTC
TRBJ2-1 TRBV28 TRBD2 NA CASSHRTSGRRNEQFF TGTGCCAGCAGTCATCGGACTAGCGGGAGAAGGAATGAGCAGTTCTTC
TRBJ1-2 TRBV12-5 NA NA CASGLVLWANYGYTF TGTGCTAGTGGTTTGGTCCTATGGGCAAACTATGGCTACACCTTC
TRBJ2-7 TRBV23-1 TRBD1 once CASEITKRDRCPYEQYF TGCGCCAGCGAAATCACCAAACGGGACAGGTGCCCCTACGAGCAGTACTTC
TRBJ1-1 TRBV6-1 NA NA CASSVSTGGAEAFF TGTGCCAGCAGTGTTTCTACGGGGGGGGCTGAAGCTTTCTTT
TRBJ2-4 TRBV4-1 NA NA CASSQAETGRKNIQYF TGCGCCAGCAGCCAAGCGGAGACAGGGAGGAAAAACATTCAGTACTTC
TRBJ2-5 TRBV7-3 TRBD2 few CASSLGASGSYETQYF TGTGCCAGCAGCTTAGGGGCTAGCGGGAGCTATGAGACCCAGTACTTC
TRBJ1-2 TRBV5-6 TRBD1 NA CASRSGTGVPGYTF TGTGCCAGCAGATCCGGGACAGGGGTCCCGGGCTACACCTTC
TRBJ2-1 TRBV4-2 NA NA CASSPPGLAPYNEQFF TGTGCCAGCAGCCCGCCGGGGCTAGCGCCCTACAATGAGCAGTTCTTC
TRBJ2-7 TRBV6-6 TRBD1 NA CASSYSRGPEQYF TGTGCCAGCAGTTACTCGAGGGGGCCCGAGCAGTACTTC
TRBJ1-2 TRBV6-5 TRBD1 NA CASSFKQGGRYGYTF TGTGCCAGCAGTTTCAAACAGGGGGGGAGGTATGGCTACACCTTC
TRBJ1-1 TRBV29-1 TRBD1 few CSVETDRGMNTEAFF TGCAGCGTTGAAACTGACAGGGGTATGAACACTGAAGCTTTCTTT
TRBJ2-7 TRBV7-2 TRBD2 NA CASSLARGTSGISYEQYF TGTGCCAGCAGCTTAGCGCGGGGGACTAGCGGCATCTCCTACGAGCAGTACTTC
TRBJ2-3 TRBV27 TRBD2 NA CASSPLTGALAGGIDTQYF TGTGCCAGCAGTCCGCTGACAGGTGCCCTAGCGGGAGGGATAGATACGCAGTATTTT
TRBJ2-3 TRBV28 TRBD2 NA CASSFDQLAGEGIADTQYF TGTGCCAGCAGTTTTGACCAACTAGCGGGAGAAGGTATTGCGGATACGCAGTATTTT
TRBJ2-4 TRBV4-3 NA NA CASSQTITGAKNIQYF TGCGCCAGCAGCCAAACGATTACGGGAGCCAAAAACATTCAGTACTTC
TRBJ2-1 TRBV10-3 NA NA CAAERSGGGEQFF TGTGCCGCCGAAAGGTCGGGCGGAGGTGAGCAGTTCTTC
TRBJ1-1 TRBV18 NA NA CASSPRGTGRAEAFF TGTGCCAGCTCACCACGGGGAACAGGGAGGGCTGAAGCTTTCTTT